This is a list of T cell receptor beta chains from one sample in a study of CD8+ T cells in alopecia areata. TCRdb's copy holds only in-frame clones and misses some; the assay was immunoSEQ multiplex PCR. Seen here are approximately 59,000 clones, approximately 46% observed once, and the top ten hold 17%. Source: CD8+ T cells sorted from blood, taken at week 0. Receptors originate from a human donor with alopecia areata. CDR3s include the opening cysteine and the closing phenylalanine or tryptophan. Fields, in order: J gene, D gene, clone size, V gene, CDR3 DNA, CDR3 protein. The D gene is left open where the match is weak. Size is stated for part of the rows, as once, few or many counts, or as a class when the clone is expanded.

TRBJ2-7 | . | . | TRBV7-9 | TGTGCCAGCAGCTTTGGCAGTTCCAGCGAGCAGTACTTC | CASSFGSSSEQYF
TRBJ1-3 | TRBD1 | . | TRBV5-1 | TGCGCCAGCAGCAGACCGGACAGGGTTGGAAACACCATATATTTT | CASSRPDRVGNTIYF
TRBJ2-3 | . | . | TRBV10-2 | TGCGCCAGCAGTCCCAGGGGCGCGGGGCAGTATTTT | CASSPRGAGQYF
TRBJ2-1 | TRBD2 | few | TRBV7-9 | TGTGCCAGCAGCTCCAAGACTAGCGGGAGGAACAATGAGCAGTTCTTC | CASSSKTSGRNNEQFF
TRBJ1-2 | . | . | TRBV27 | TGTGCCAGCAGTTACCGGGGGTATAACTATGGCTACACCTTC | CASSYRGYNYGYTF
TRBJ1-1 | . | . | TRBV7-9 | TGTGCCAGCACCCGGGGCAACAGCGAGGCTTTCTTT | CASTRGNSEAFF
TRBJ2-3 | TRBD2 | . | TRBV25-1 | TGTGCCAGCAGTGACCCTGGGACTAGCGGTAGCACAGATACGCAGTATTTT | CASSDPGTSGSTDTQYF
TRBJ1-5 | . | few | TRBV7-9 | TGTGCCAGCAGCCCCCCCGGGACGGACAATCAGCCCCAGCATTTT | CASSPPGTDNQPQHF
TRBJ2-5 | TRBD2 | few | TRBV2 | TGTGCCAGCAGTGAACTCCCTAGCGGGAGTGAGAAGACCCAGTACTTC | CASSELPSGSEKTQYF
TRBJ1-5 | TRBD1 | few | TRBV6-1 | TGTGCCAGCAGTGAGGGACAGGGGGTCAGGCAGCCCCAGCATTTT | CASSEGQGVRQPQHF
TRBJ2-7 | . | . | TRBV29-1 | TGCAGCGTTGAAGCCCCGAAGTCGAGCTCCTACGAGCAGTACTTC | CSVEAPKSSSYEQYF
TRBJ1-2 | TRBD1 | . | TRBV29-1 | TGCAGCGTTTTCTGGGACAGGGGAAATGGCTACACCTTC | CSVFWDRGNGYTF
TRBJ2-5 | . | . | TRBV11-2 | TGTGCCAGCAGCTTCTCGTGGGAGGAGACCCAGTACTTC | CASSFSWEETQYF
TRBJ1-5 | . | once | TRBV7-9 | TGTGCCAGCAGCCCAGGACGGCAGCCCCAGCATTTT | CASSPGRQPQHF
TRBJ2-6 | . | . | TRBV7-3 | TGTGCCAGCAGCTTTCTAGGGCTCGGGGTAAACGACCCCAAAGAAGGGGCCAACGTCCTGACTTTC | CASSFLGLGVNDPKEGANVLTF
TRBJ2-1 | . | . | TRBV29-1 | TGCAGCGTTGAAATATCCTACAATGAGCAGTTCTTC | CSVEISYNEQFF
TRBJ1-2 | TRBD1 | few | TRBV29-1 | TGCAGTGTCCCCTCCCGGGACAGGGGGCGACGGGGGGTCTATGGCTACACCTTC | CSVPSRDRGRRGVYGYTF
TRBJ2-7 | . | . | TRBV30 | TGTGCCTGGAACAGGGATTCCTACGAGCAGTACTTC | CAWNRDSYEQYF
TRBJ1-2 | . | few | TRBV29-1 | TGCAGCGTTGAACGTAGGGGCACCTATGGCTACACCTTC | CSVERRGTYGYTF
TRBJ2-1 | TRBD2 | few | TRBV9 | TGTGCCAGCAGCGTCAGCGGGAGGTCCAACAATGAGCAGTTCTTC | CASSVSGRSNNEQFF
TRBJ2-7 | . | . | TRBV13 | TGTGCCAGCAGCTCCCGAGGGCAAACCTACGAGCAGTACTTC | CASSSRGQTYEQYF
TRBJ1-2 | . | . | TRBV9 | TGTGCCAGCAGCGGACCCAATGAGTCCTATGGCTACACCTTC | CASSGPNESYGYTF
TRBJ2-7 | TRBD2 | few | TRBV27 | TGTGCCAGCAGGGTTGGGGCGGGAGACTACGAGCAGTACTTC | CASRVGAGDYEQYF
TRBJ2-5 | . | . | TRBV7-9 | TGTGCCACTGCTAGAGAGACCCAGTACTTC | CATARETQYF
TRBJ1-4 | . | . | TRBV9 | TGTGCCAGCAGCCCGGGGCAGCAAGATAATGAAAAACTGTTTTTT | CASSPGQQDNEKLFF
TRBJ2-3 | TRBD2 | . | TRBV7-6 | TGTGCCAGCAGCTTAGGGAACCTAGCGGGCTACACAGATACGCAGTATTTT | CASSLGNLAGYTDTQYF
TRBJ2-5 | . | few | TRBV29-1 | TGCAGCGAATTGAGGTTTGCGGAAGGTAGTTTTACCCAGTACTTC | CSELRFAEGSFTQYF
TRBJ2-5 | . | . | TRBV6-5 | TGTGCCAGCAGTTACTCGGGGTGGGAGACCCAGTACTTC | CASSYSGWETQYF
TRBJ2-3 | TRBD2 | . | TRBV7-9 | TGTGCCAGCAGCCCCCCAGCCCGGGAGGGCGGTAGGGATACGCAGTATTTT | CASSPPAREGGRDTQYF
TRBJ2-7 | . | few | TRBV7-8 | TGTGCCAGCAGCCCCCCCGTCCAGGGGGGGAACTACGAGCAGTACTTC | CASSPPVQGGNYEQYF
TRBJ2-7 | TRBD1 | . | TRBV6-1 | TGTGCCAGCAGTGCCCTCGGGACAGGGTCCTACGAGCAGTACTTC | CASSALGTGSYEQYF
TRBJ2-7 | . | . | TRBV11-2 | TGTGCCAGCAGCTTTGTAACGGGGGATCACGAGCAGTACTTC | CASSFVTGDHEQYF
TRBJ2-2 | TRBD1 | few | TRBV4-1 | TGCGCCAGCAGCCCTAACAGGGGATTAAACACCGGGGAGCTGTTTTTT | CASSPNRGLNTGELFF
TRBJ1-1 | . | few | TRBV29-1 | TGCAGCGTAAGCTACCCGAACACTGAAGCTTTCTTT | CSVSYPNTEAFF
TRBJ2-5 | . | few | TRBV27 | TGTGCCAGCAGTTTAAGTATAGGCGGCGGCGCTACCCAGTACTTC | CASSLSIGGGATQYF
TRBJ2-3 | . | . | TRBV7-5 | TGTGCCAGCAGCTTAGCCAGCGGGCTTGATACGCAGTATTTT | CASSLASGLDTQYF
TRBJ2-3 | . | . | TRBV5-1 | TGCGCCAGCAGTCGGCCCGGGGCAGATACGCAGTATTTT | CASSRPGADTQYF
TRBJ1-5 | . | few | TRBV6-5 | TGTGCCAGCAGTTCAGGGATAGCTAGCAATCAGCCCCAGCATTTT | CASSSGIASNQPQHF
TRBJ1-2 | . | . | TRBV29-1 | TGCAGCGTTGAAGGTTCTGGCTACGGCTATGGCTACACCTTC | CSVEGSGYGYGYTF